The entry that follows covers one TCR beta chain sequence. The antigen is not known. This entry belongs to a study of identifying expanded T cells in peripheral blood. Study-level results: Across healthy donors, higher total template counts meant significantly greater approximately two-week count variance. About 1.2 clones differed between technical replicates, versus about 15 and 19 over time.

Profiled with immunoSEQ multiplex PCR; TCRdb holds only in-frame clones, not every one. The sample includes 90,000 to 100,000 clones, nearly 90% seen only once; the top ten take approximately 5.3%. CDR3 size: 10 residues. The germline gives CDR1 SEHNR, CDR2 FQNEAQ (reference sequence). Trimming took 5 bases from V and 7 from J, leaving 5 bases between them. During the collection period, no donor immune events like infections were recorded. Specimen: blood. The chain couples TRBV7-9 to TRBJ1-2; D not certain. This receptor was taken from a person aged 18 to 70 in good health. This chain's CDR3 is CASSHTGYTF. The CDR3, as DNA: TGTGCCAGCAGCCACACTGGCTACACCTTC.